This is a list of T cell receptor beta chains from one sample in a study of shared clonotypes between healthy human individuals. TCRdb keeps only in-frame clones here, not all; method: immunoSEQ multiplex PCR. Among 1.5 million to 2.5 million clones listed, around 96% were seen once. Material: naive CD8+ T cells sorted from blood. These receptors were collected from a man aged 18 to 35 in good health. The CDR3 runs from the conserved cysteine through the conserved F or W. Each record gives: J gene, V gene, clone size, D gene, CDR3 protein, CDR3 DNA. D genes are given only for firm matches. Size is omitted from some rows. Given values are once, few, many or a class for expanded clones.

J gene: TRBJ2-1; V gene: TRBV27; clone size: -; D gene: -; CDR3 protein: CASSPPGNEQFF; CDR3 DNA: TGTGCCAGCAGTCCCCCCGGCAATGAGCAGTTCTTC
J gene: TRBJ2-1; V gene: TRBV7-9; clone size: -; D gene: -; CDR3 protein: CASSSMTGPSYNEQFF; CDR3 DNA: TGTGCCAGCAGCTCCATGACTGGGCCTAGTTACAATGAGCAGTTCTTC
J gene: TRBJ2-7; V gene: TRBV6-1; clone size: -; D gene: -; CDR3 protein: CASSVKVSYEQYF; CDR3 DNA: TGTGCCAGCAGTGTCAAGGTAAGCTACGAGCAGTACTTC
J gene: TRBJ2-2; V gene: TRBV6-8; clone size: -; D gene: -; CDR3 protein: CASSLNYDQRGAGELFF; CDR3 DNA: TGTGCCAGCAGTCTAAATTATGATCAACGAGGTGCCGGGGAGCTGTTTTTT
J gene: TRBJ1-2; V gene: TRBV6-6; clone size: -; D gene: -; CDR3 protein: CASSYSSEGLWRGYTF; CDR3 DNA: TGTGCCAGCAGTTACTCGTCGGAGGGATTGTGGCGTGGCTACACCTTC
J gene: TRBJ2-7; V gene: TRBV5-1; clone size: -; D gene: -; CDR3 protein: CASSSPVTYEQYF; CDR3 DNA: TGCGCCAGCAGCTCGCCGGTTACCTACGAGCAGTACTTC
J gene: TRBJ2-2; V gene: TRBV19; clone size: -; D gene: -; CDR3 protein: CASSVREGLIGELFF; CDR3 DNA: TGTGCCAGTAGTGTCCGGGAAGGGCTAATCGGGGAGCTGTTTTTT
J gene: TRBJ2-7; V gene: TRBV4-1; clone size: few; D gene: -; CDR3 protein: CASSLRDNSYEQYF; CDR3 DNA: TGCGCCAGCAGCCTAAGGGACAACTCCTACGAGCAGTACTTC
J gene: TRBJ2-7; V gene: TRBV5-6; clone size: -; D gene: -; CDR3 protein: CASSTFGSGSYEQYF; CDR3 DNA: TGTGCCAGCAGCACGTTTGGTAGCGGCTCCTACGAGCAGTACTTC
J gene: TRBJ2-7; V gene: TRBV13; clone size: -; D gene: -; CDR3 protein: CASSLVDAYEQYF; CDR3 DNA: TGTGCCAGCAGCTTGGTGGATGCCTACGAGCAGTACTTC
J gene: TRBJ1-2; V gene: TRBV27; clone size: once; D gene: -; CDR3 protein: CASSEDHQGNYGYTF; CDR3 DNA: TGTGCCAGCAGTGAGGACCACCAGGGTAACTATGGCTACACCTTC
J gene: TRBJ2-7; V gene: TRBV7-2; clone size: -; D gene: TRBD1; CDR3 protein: CASSFWDSPYEQYF; CDR3 DNA: TGTGCCAGCAGCTTCTGGGACAGCCCCTACGAGCAGTACTTC
J gene: TRBJ2-5; V gene: TRBV7-9; clone size: -; D gene: TRBD1; CDR3 protein: CASSSPDREKETQYF; CDR3 DNA: TGTGCCAGCAGCTCCCCGGACAGGGAAAAAGAGACCCAGTACTTC
J gene: TRBJ2-7; V gene: TRBV19; clone size: once; D gene: TRBD2; CDR3 protein: CASSIGASGIYEQYF; CDR3 DNA: TGTGCCAGTAGTATAGGGGCTAGCGGGATCTACGAGCAGTACTTC
J gene: TRBJ1-4; V gene: TRBV10-3; clone size: -; D gene: -; CDR3 protein: CAISAARGETNEKLFF; CDR3 DNA: TGTGCCATCAGTGCCGCTCGTGGGGAAACTAATGAAAAACTGTTTTTT
J gene: TRBJ1-1; V gene: TRBV6-1; clone size: -; D gene: -; CDR3 protein: CASSEWGGEGNTEAFF; CDR3 DNA: TGTGCCAGCAGTGAATGGGGGGGGGAGGGCAACACTGAAGCTTTCTTT
J gene: TRBJ1-5; V gene: TRBV7-8; clone size: -; D gene: TRBD1; CDR3 protein: CASSSMPTGVLNQPQHF; CDR3 DNA: TGTGCCAGCAGCTCAATGCCGACAGGGGTCCTCAATCAGCCCCAGCATTTT
J gene: TRBJ1-1; V gene: TRBV10-3; clone size: -; D gene: -; CDR3 protein: CAISEGTEAFF; CDR3 DNA: TGTGCCATCTCGGAGGGCACTGAAGCTTTCTTT
J gene: TRBJ2-1; V gene: TRBV10-2; clone size: -; D gene: TRBD2; CDR3 protein: CASSAGRGLAGEFF; CDR3 DNA: TGCGCCAGCAGTGCGGGGAGAGGACTAGCGGGAGAGTTCTTC
J gene: TRBJ1-3; V gene: TRBV4-1; clone size: -; D gene: -; CDR3 protein: CASSPLTISGNTIYF; CDR3 DNA: TGCGCCAGCAGCCCCTTAACCATCTCTGGAAACACCATATATTTT
J gene: TRBJ1-1; V gene: TRBV6-5; clone size: -; D gene: -; CDR3 protein: CASSPGGPEAFF; CDR3 DNA: TGTGCCAGCAGCCCGGGGGGACCTGAAGCTTTCTTT
J gene: TRBJ2-5; V gene: TRBV4-3; clone size: -; D gene: TRBD2; CDR3 protein: CASSHSGNQETQYF; CDR3 DNA: TGCGCCAGCAGCCATAGCGGGAATCAAGAGACCCAGTACTTC
J gene: TRBJ2-2; V gene: TRBV25-1; clone size: -; D gene: -; CDR3 protein: CASSEGTGTGELFF; CDR3 DNA: TGTGCCAGCAGTGAAGGGACGGGGACCGGGGAGCTGTTTTTT
J gene: TRBJ1-5; V gene: TRBV10-1; clone size: -; D gene: -; CDR3 protein: CASSEAGDMCNQPQHF; CDR3 DNA: TGCGCCAGCAGTGAGGCGGGGGATATGTGCAATCAGCCCCAGCATTTT
J gene: TRBJ2-7; V gene: TRBV25-1; clone size: -; D gene: -; CDR3 protein: CASSHCPLKYF; CDR3 DNA: TGTGCCAGCAGTCATTGTCCCCTGAAGTACTTC
J gene: TRBJ2-3; V gene: TRBV5-1; clone size: -; D gene: -; CDR3 protein: CASSLPPAPRQDTQYF; CDR3 DNA: TGCGCCAGCAGCTTGCCCCCAGCCCCACGGCAAGATACGCAGTATTTT